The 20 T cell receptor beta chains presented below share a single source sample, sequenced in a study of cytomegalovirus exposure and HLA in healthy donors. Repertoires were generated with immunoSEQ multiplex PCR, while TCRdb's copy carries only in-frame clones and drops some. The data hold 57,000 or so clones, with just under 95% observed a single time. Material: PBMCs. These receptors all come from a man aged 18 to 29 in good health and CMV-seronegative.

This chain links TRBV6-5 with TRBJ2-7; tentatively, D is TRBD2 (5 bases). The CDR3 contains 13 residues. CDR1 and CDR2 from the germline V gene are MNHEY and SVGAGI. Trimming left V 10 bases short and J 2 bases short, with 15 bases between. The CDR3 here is CATQLGNTYEQYF. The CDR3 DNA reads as TGTGCCACCCAACTAGGGAATACCTACGAGCAGTACTTC.

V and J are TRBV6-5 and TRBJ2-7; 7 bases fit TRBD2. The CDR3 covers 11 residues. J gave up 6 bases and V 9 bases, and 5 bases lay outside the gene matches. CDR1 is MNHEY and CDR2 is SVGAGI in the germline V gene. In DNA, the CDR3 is TGTGCCAGTTTGGGAGGGCGCGAGCAGTACTTC. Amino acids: CASLGGREQYF.

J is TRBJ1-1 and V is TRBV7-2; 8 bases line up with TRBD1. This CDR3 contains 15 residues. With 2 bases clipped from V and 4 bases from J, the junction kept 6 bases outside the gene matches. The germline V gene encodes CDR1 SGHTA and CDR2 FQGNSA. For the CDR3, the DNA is TGTGCCAGCAGCTTACGAGACAGGGGTTCCACTGAAGCTTTCTTT. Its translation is CASSLRDRGSTEAFF.

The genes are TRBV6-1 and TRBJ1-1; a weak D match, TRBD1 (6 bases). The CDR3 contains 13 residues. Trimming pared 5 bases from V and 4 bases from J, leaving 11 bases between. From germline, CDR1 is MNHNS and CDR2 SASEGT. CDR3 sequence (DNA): TGTGCCAGCAGTCCTACAGGGAGCACTGAAGCTTTCTTT. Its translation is CASSPTGSTEAFF.

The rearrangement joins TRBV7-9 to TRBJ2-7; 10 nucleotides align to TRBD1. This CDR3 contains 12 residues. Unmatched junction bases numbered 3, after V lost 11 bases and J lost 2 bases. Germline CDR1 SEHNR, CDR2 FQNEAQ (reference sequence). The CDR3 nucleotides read TGTGCCGGGGGACAGGGGCCCTACGAGCAGTACTTC. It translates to CAGGQGPYEQYF.

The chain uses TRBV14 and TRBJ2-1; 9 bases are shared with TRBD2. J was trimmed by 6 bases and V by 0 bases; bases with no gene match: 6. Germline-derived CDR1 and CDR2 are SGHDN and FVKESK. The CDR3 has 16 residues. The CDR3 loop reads CASSQDSLAGGNEQFF. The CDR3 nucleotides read TGTGCCAGCAGCCAAGACTCACTAGCGGGCGGCAATGAGCAGTTCTTC.

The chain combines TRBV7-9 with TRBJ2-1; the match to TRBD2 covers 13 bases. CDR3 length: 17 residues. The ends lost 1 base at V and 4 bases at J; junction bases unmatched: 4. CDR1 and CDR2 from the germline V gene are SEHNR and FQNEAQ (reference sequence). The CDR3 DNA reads TGTGCCAGCAGCTTAGTGGCACTAGCGGGAGGGTACAATGAGCAGTTCTTC. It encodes CASSLVALAGGYNEQFF. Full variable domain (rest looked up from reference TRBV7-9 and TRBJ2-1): DTGVSQNPRHKITKRGQNVTFRCDPISEHNRLYWYRQTLGQGPEFLTYFQNEAQLEKSRLLSDRFSAERPKGSFSTLEIQRTEQGDSAMYLCASSLVALAGGYNEQFFGPGTRLTVL.

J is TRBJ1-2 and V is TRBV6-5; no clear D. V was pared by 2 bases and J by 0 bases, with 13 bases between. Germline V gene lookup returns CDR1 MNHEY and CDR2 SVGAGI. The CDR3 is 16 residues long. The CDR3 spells CASSYNMAVANYGYTF. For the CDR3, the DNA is TGTGCCAGCAGTTACAATATGGCGGTAGCTAACTATGGCTACACCTTC.

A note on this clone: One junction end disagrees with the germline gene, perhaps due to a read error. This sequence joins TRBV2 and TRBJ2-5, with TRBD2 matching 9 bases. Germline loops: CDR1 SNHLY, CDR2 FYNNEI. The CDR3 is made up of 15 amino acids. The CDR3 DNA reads TGTGCCAGCAGCGAAGCCCGGACTAGCGCGAAACGGCAGTACTTC. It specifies CASSEARTSAKRQYF.

The CDR3, as DNA: TGTGCCAGCAGGGAACCCCCCGGAGAGACCCAGTACTTC. Amino acids: CASREPPGETQYF. The chain employs TRBV6-1 and TRBJ2-5; the D is unclear. V was clipped by 6 bases and J by 4 bases, with 12 bases between them. This CDR3 has 13 amino acids. Germline V CDR1 and CDR2: MNHNS, SASEGT.

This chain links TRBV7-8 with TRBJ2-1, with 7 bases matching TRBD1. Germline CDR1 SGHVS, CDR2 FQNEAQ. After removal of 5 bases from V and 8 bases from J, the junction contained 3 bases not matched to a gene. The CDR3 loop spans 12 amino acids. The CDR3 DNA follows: TGTGCCAGCAGCCCAGGGGGATATGAGCAGTTCTTC. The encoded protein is CASSPGGYEQFF.

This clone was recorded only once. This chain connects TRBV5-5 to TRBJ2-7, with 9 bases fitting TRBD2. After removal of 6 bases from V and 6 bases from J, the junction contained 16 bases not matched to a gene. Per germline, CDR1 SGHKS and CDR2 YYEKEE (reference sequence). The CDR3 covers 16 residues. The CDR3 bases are TGTGCCAGCACCCCGGCGGGGGGGGTTTTTGGCGGCGAGCAGTACTTC. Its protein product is CASTPAGGVFGGEQYF.

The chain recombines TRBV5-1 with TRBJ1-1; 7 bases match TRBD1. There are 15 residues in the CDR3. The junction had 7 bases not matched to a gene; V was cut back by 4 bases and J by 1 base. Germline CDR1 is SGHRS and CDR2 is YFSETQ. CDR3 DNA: TGCGCCAGCAGCGGAGGGACAGCTGAGAACACTGAAGCTTTCTTT. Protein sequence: CASSGGTAENTEAFF.

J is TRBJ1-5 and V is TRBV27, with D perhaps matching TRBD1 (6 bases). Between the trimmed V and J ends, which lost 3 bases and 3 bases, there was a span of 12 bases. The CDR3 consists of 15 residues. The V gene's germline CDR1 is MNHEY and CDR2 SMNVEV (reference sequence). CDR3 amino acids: CASSFSQGYNQPQHF. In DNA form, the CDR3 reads TGTGCCAGCAGTTTTTCACAGGGATACAATCAGCCCCAGCATTTT.

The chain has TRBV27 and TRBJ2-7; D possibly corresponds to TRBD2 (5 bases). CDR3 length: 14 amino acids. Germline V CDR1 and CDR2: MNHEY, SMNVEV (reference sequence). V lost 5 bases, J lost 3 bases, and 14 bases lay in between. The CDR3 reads CASSMKPGSYEQYF. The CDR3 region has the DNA TGTGCCAGCAGTATGAAACCGGGGAGCTACGAGCAGTACTTC.

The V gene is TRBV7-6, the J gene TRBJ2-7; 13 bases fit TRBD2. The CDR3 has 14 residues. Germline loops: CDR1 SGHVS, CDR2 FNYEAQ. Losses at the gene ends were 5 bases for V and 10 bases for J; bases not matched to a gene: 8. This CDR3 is CASSAGTSGTSQYF. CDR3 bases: TGTGCCAGCAGCGCCGGGACTAGCGGGACCTCTCAGTACTTC.

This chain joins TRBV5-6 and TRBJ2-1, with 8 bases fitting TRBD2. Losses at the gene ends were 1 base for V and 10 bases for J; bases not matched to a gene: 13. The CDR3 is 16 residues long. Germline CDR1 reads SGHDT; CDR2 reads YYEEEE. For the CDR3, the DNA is TGTGCCAGCAGCTTGTCGGGACTAGGGGGGCAGAAGGAGCAGTTCTTC. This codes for CASSLSGLGGQKEQFF.

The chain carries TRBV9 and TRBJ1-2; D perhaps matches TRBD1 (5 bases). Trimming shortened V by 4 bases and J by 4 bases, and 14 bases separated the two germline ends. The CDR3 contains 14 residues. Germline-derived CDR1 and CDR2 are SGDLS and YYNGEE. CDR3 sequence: CASSPQSGGYGYTF. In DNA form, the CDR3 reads TGTGCCAGCAGCCCTCAGAGCGGGGGCTATGGCTACACCTTC. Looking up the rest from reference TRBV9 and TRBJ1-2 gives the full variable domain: DSGVTQTPKHLITATGQRVTLRCSPRSGDLSVYWYQQSLDQGLQFLIQYYNGEERAKGNILERFSAQQFPDLHSELNLSSLELGDSALYFCASSPQSGGYGYTFGSGTRLTVV.

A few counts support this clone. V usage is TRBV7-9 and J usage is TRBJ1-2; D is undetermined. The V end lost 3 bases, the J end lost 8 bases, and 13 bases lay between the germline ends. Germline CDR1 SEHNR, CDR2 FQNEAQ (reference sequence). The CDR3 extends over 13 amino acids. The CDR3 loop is CASSLGSGDGYTF. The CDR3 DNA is TGTGCCAGCAGCTTGGGCTCGGGAGACGGCTACACCTTC.

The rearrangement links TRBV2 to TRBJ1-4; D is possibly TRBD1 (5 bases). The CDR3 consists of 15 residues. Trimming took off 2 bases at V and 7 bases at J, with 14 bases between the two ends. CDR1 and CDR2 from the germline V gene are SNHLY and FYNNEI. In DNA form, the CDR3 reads TGTGCCAGCAGTGAAAAGAGGCAGGGAGGTGAAAAACTGTTTTTT. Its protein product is CASSEKRQGGEKLFF.